A single sample is the source of the 29 T cell receptor beta chains below, sequenced in a study of blood T cell repertoires in COVID-19. Measured with immunoSEQ multiplex PCR; TCRdb has only the in-frame clones, and not every one. The sample contains roughly 150,000 clones, roughly four fifths of which appear only once. The material sequenced was peripheral blood. These TCRs come from a man aged 60-69 years with active or convalescent COVID-19.

This clone has a single count. The genes are TRBV7-9 and TRBJ1-1; D is perhaps TRBD1 (6 bases). Germline-derived CDR1 and CDR2 are SEHNR and FQNEAQ (reference sequence). The CDR3 contains 14 residues. The V end lost 3 bases, the J end lost 3 bases, and 11 bases lay between the germline ends. CDR3 residues: CASSLGQGHTEAFF. The CDR3 DNA is TGTGCCAGCAGCTTGGGGCAGGGGCACACTGAAGCTTTCTTT.

The rearrangement links TRBV5-1 to TRBJ2-3; unclear D gene. This CDR3 spans 13 amino acids. Looked up from germline, CDR1 is SGHRS and CDR2 is YFSETQ. V dropped 0 bases and J dropped 5 bases, with 7 bases sitting between them. CDR3: CASSLAGEDTQYF. CDR3 coding DNA: TGCGCCAGCAGCTTGGCCGGAGAAGATACGCAGTATTTT.

This clone turned up a few times. The chain combines TRBV9 with TRBJ2-7, with D possibly matching TRBD2 (7 bases). From germline, CDR1 is SGDLS and CDR2 YYNGEE. The CDR3 has 14 residues. The V gene lost 0 bases and the J gene lost 6 bases, with 13 bases spanning the gap. This CDR3 reads CASSVGGGAGEQYF. CDR3 bases: TGTGCCAGCAGCGTAGGAGGGGGGGCCGGCGAGCAGTACTTC.

The chain joins TRBV11-2 to TRBJ1-3; D is uncertain. V was cut by 1 base and J by 0 bases, with 7 bases left in between. The CDR3 consists of 15 residues. The germline CDR1 and CDR2 sequences are SGHAT and FQNNGV. The CDR3, as DNA: TGTGCCAGCAGCTTAGGGGCACACTCTGGAAACACCATATATTTT. Translated: CASSLGAHSGNTIYF.

This chain connects TRBV24-1 to TRBJ2-1; D is unclear. Trimming took 2 bases from V and 5 from J, leaving 12 bases between them. The CDR3 spans 15 residues. Looked up from germline, CDR1 is KGHDR and CDR2 is SFDVKD. CDR3 sequence: CATSDSEYLHNEQFF. CDR3 in DNA: TGTGCCACCAGTGATTCGGAGTATTTGCACAATGAGCAGTTCTTC.

The rearrangement uses TRBV5-1 and TRBJ2-7; 13 positions match TRBD2. The CDR3 consists of 16 residues. J gave up 6 bases and V 5 bases, and 11 bases lay outside the gene matches. Germline lookup yields CDR1 SGHRS and CDR2 YFSETQ. The CDR3 bases are TGCGCCAGCAGACCCCGCGGGACTAGCGGGGAGGGCGAGCAGTACTTC. It encodes CASRPRGTSGEGEQYF.

This chain uses TRBV7-9 with TRBJ2-7, with 7 nucleotides matching TRBD2. Trimming took 4 bases from V and 0 from J; bases not matched to a gene: 3. Germline lookup yields CDR1 SEHNR and CDR2 FQNEAQ (reference sequence). The CDR3 runs 14 residues. The chain's CDR3 is CASSSRLASYEQYF. The CDR3 DNA reads as TGTGCCAGCAGCTCCAGACTAGCCTCCTACGAGCAGTACTTC.

CDR3 sequence: CASSTGSSYNSPLHF. The DNA of the CDR3 is TGTGCCAGCAGTACAGGGAGCTCCTATAATTCACCCCTCCACTTT. The chain is built from TRBV25-1 and TRBJ1-6; D may be TRBD1 (6 bases). Trimming stripped 5 bases from V and 0 bases from J, with 8 bases between. This CDR3 region has 15 residues. The germline V gene encodes CDR1 MGHDK and CDR2 SYGVNS.

The CDR3 reads CASSPPTGENYGYTF. Written as DNA, the CDR3 is TGTGCCAGTAGTCCACCAACAGGGGAGAACTATGGCTACACCTTC. The chain combines TRBV19 with TRBJ1-2; 7 positions match TRBD1. Trimming removed 5 bases from V and 2 bases from J; junction bases left unmatched: 8. Per germline, CDR1 LNHDA and CDR2 SQIVND (reference sequence). The CDR3 is 15 residues long.

The chain is built from TRBV18 and TRBJ2-5, with D perhaps TRBD2 (6 bases). With 5 bases removed from V and 3 bases from J, the gap between germline ends came to 13 bases. Germline CDR1 is KGHSH and CDR2 is LQKENI. The CDR3 runs 14 residues. In DNA, the CDR3 is TGTGCCAGCTCATCCTTCGGGGGAAAAGAGACCCAGTACTTC. Encoded protein: CASSSFGGKETQYF.

V gene TRBV6-1 combines with J gene TRBJ2-2, with D unresolved. CDR3 length: 15 residues. Germline assignment: CDR1 MNHNS and CDR2 SASEGT. V shed 1 base and J shed 2 bases, with 8 bases lying between them. The CDR3 nucleotides are TGTGCCAGCAGTGAAGTGTGGCCTAACACCGGGGAGCTGTTTTTT. Protein product: CASSEVWPNTGELFF.

This CDR3 is CASRGLAGGPDTQYF. DNA for the CDR3: TGTGCCAGCAGGGGACTAGCGGGGGGGCCAGATACGCAGTATTTT. The rearrangement joins TRBV6-5 to TRBJ2-3; 16 bases are a match to TRBD2. The CDR3 contains 15 residues. Germline CDR1 MNHEY, CDR2 SVGAGI. The trim removed 6 bases at V and 4 bases at J, leaving 1 base unmatched.

This clone was detected once. The J gene is TRBJ2-3, the V gene TRBV7-8; TRBD1 agrees at 7 bases. Germline values: CDR1 SGHVS, CDR2 FQNEAQ. V was clipped by 5 bases and J by 3 bases; unmatched bases: 11. The CDR3 is made up of 16 amino acids. CDR3 DNA sequence: TGTGCCAGCAGCGGCAGCCGACAGGGCATAACAGATACGCAGTATTTT. This encodes CASSGSRQGITDTQYF.

The V gene is TRBV12-3 or TRBV12-4, the J gene TRBJ1-1, with D perhaps matching TRBD1 (6 bases). The CDR3 loop spans 13 amino acids. Trimming took 0 bases from V and 7 from J, leaving 9 bases between them. The CDR3 DNA reads as TGTGCCAGCAGTTTAGCGGGGACACTTGAAGCTTTCTTT. This codes for CASSLAGTLEAFF.

This sequence joins TRBV19 and TRBJ1-4; D is possibly TRBD1 (6 bases). Trimming cost V 5 bases and J 3 bases, with 13 bases left between them. This CDR3 contains 15 residues. Germline V lookup: CDR1 LNHDA, CDR2 SQIVND (reference sequence). This chain's CDR3 is CASSRQGMSNEKLFF. CDR3 in DNA: TGTGCCAGTAGTCGTCAGGGGATGTCTAATGAAAAACTGTTTTTT.

The V and J genes are TRBV11-2 and TRBJ2-3; 10 bases are shared with TRBD2. V was pared by 0 bases and J by 3 bases, with 9 bases of the junction left unmatched. This CDR3 region has 18 residues. Germline CDR1 reads SGHAT; CDR2 reads FQNNGV. The CDR3 reads CASSLDTLASGRTDTQYF. In DNA form, the CDR3 reads TGTGCCAGCAGCTTAGATACCCTGGCTAGCGGGAGAACAGATACGCAGTATTTT.

This sequence joins TRBV6-4 and TRBJ2-5; possibly TRBD2 for D (6 bases). The V and J ends lost 6 bases and 5 bases respectively, with 16 bases between them. Germline loops: CDR1 MRHNA, CDR2 SNTAGT. The CDR3 spans 14 residues. The CDR3: CASRLPGEGETQYF. DNA for the CDR3: TGTGCCAGCAGATTACCGGGAGAAGGTGAGACCCAGTACTTC.

The V gene is TRBV29-1, the J gene TRBJ1-1; D is unclear. V was cut by 5 bases and J by 6 bases, with 16 bases left in between. Germline CDR1 is SQVTM and CDR2 is ANQGSEA. The CDR3 is made up of 13 amino acids. The CDR3 nucleotides read TGCAGCGTTTCAGCCGCGAGAGGGTCTGAAGCTTTCTTT. It is translated as CSVSAARGSEAFF. Full variable domain (remainder filled in from reference TRBV29-1 and TRBJ1-1): SAVISQKPSRDICQRGTSLTIQCQVDSQVTMMFWYRQQPGQSLTLIATANQGSEATYESGFVIDKFPISRPNLTFSTLTVSNMSPEDSSIYLCSVSAARGSEAFFGQGTRLTVV.

This clone showed up just once. This chain joins TRBV21-1 and TRBJ1-1; the tabulated D call, TRBD1, remains unverified against the DNA. TRBV21-1 is flagged as a pseudogene. This CDR3 has 16 residues. CDR3 sequence: CASSQGTGGRDTEAFF. CDR3 nucleotide sequence: TGTGCCAGCAGCCAAGGGACAGGGGGCCGGGACACTGAAGCTTTCTTT.

This chain uses TRBV7-2 with TRBJ2-5; unclear D gene. Per the germline V gene, CDR1 is SGHTA and CDR2 is FQGNSA. Trimming cost V 0 bases and J 5 bases, with 13 bases left between them. The CDR3 is 15 residues long. CDR3 loop: CASSLALSAWETQYF. The CDR3 DNA follows: TGTGCCAGCAGCTTAGCGCTCAGCGCGTGGGAGACCCAGTACTTC.

The V gene is TRBV11-3, the J gene TRBJ1-1, with unresolved D. This CDR3 has 13 residues. V was trimmed by 5 bases and J by 7 bases, leaving 14 bases between them. Per germline, CDR1 SGHNT and CDR2 YENEEA. The CDR3 sequence: CASSPGTGGEAFF. In DNA form, the CDR3 reads TGTGCCAGCAGCCCAGGCACCGGAGGTGAAGCTTTCTTT.

This clone came up a few times. The chain employs TRBV5-6 and TRBJ2-7; 9 bases align to TRBD2. The CDR3 loop spans 15 amino acids. Germline V gene data show CDR1 as SGHDT and CDR2 as YYEEEE. J lost 5 bases, V lost 5 bases, and 11 bases had no gene match. The DNA for the CDR3 is TGTGCCAGCAGGGAACTAGCGGGCGGCCAAAACGAGCAGTACTTC. This encodes CASRELAGGQNEQYF.

The chain recombines TRBV19 with TRBJ1-5; TRBD1 might be the D (5 bases). Deletions cut 5 bases from V and 0 bases from J, with 11 bases between. The CDR3 runs to 15 residues. Germline values: CDR1 LNHDA, CDR2 SQIVND (reference sequence). This chain's CDR3 is CASSADGGSNQPQHF. The CDR3, as DNA: TGTGCCAGTAGTGCGGACGGGGGTAGCAATCAGCCCCAGCATTTT.

The J gene is TRBJ2-3, the V gene TRBV6-1; 14 nucleotides line up with TRBD2. From germline, CDR1 is MNHNS and CDR2 SASEGT. J was trimmed by 2 bases and V by 3 bases; bases with no gene match: 1. CDR3 length: 16 amino acids. CDR3 loop: CASSEGLAGVTDTQYF. The DNA for the CDR3 is TGTGCCAGCAGTGAGGGACTAGCGGGGGTCACAGATACGCAGTATTTT.

The rearrangement links TRBV27 to TRBJ2-3; the match to TRBD1 covers 9 bases. In germline, CDR1 is MNHEY, CDR2 SMNVEV (reference sequence). J gave up 7 bases and V 6 bases, and 8 bases lay outside the gene matches. The CDR3 has 14 amino acids. The CDR3 here is CASSTLQGANTQYF. Written as DNA, the CDR3 is TGTGCCAGCAGCACGCTACAGGGGGCAAATACGCAGTATTTT.

The chain combines TRBV10-2 with TRBJ2-7; TRBD1 is a possible D gene (6 bases). Trimming took 5 bases from V and 2 from J, leaving 10 bases between them. The CDR3 has 13 amino acids. The V gene's germline CDR1 is WSHSY and CDR2 SAAADI. CDR3 residues: CASSRTEAYEQYF. The CDR3 bases are TGCGCCAGCAGTAGGACAGAAGCCTACGAGCAGTACTTC.

The gene calls are TRBV18 and TRBJ2-5, with 9 nucleotides matching TRBD2. The CDR3 spans 13 residues. Germline CDR1 and CDR2: KGHSH and LQKENI. The V gene end was trimmed by 8 bases and the J gene end by 1 base; junction bases not matched to a gene: 2. The CDR3 region is CASLAGLQETQYF. DNA of the CDR3: TGTGCCAGCCTAGCGGGGCTCCAAGAGACCCAGTACTTC.

The CDR3 DNA reads as TGTGCCAGCAGTTTGCCAGGGGGGTTGGGCAATCAGCCCCAGCATTTT. This encodes CASSLPGGLGNQPQHF. The chain employs TRBV28 and TRBJ1-5, with TRBD1 matching over 7 bases. Germline CDR1 reads MDHEN; CDR2 reads SYDVKM. V trimming: 3 bases; J trimming: 2 bases; junction bases outside the gene matches: 7. The CDR3 is 16 amino acids.

The rearrangement uses TRBV7-6 and TRBJ1-5, with TRBD1 matching 10 bases. The CDR3 runs 14 residues. The ends lost 5 bases at V and 6 bases at J; junction bases unmatched: 4. Germline V gene lookup returns CDR1 SGHVS and CDR2 FNYEAQ. The CDR3 sequence is CASSLDRGSQPQHF. CDR3 coding DNA: TGTGCCAGCAGCCTGGACAGGGGGAGTCAGCCCCAGCATTTT.